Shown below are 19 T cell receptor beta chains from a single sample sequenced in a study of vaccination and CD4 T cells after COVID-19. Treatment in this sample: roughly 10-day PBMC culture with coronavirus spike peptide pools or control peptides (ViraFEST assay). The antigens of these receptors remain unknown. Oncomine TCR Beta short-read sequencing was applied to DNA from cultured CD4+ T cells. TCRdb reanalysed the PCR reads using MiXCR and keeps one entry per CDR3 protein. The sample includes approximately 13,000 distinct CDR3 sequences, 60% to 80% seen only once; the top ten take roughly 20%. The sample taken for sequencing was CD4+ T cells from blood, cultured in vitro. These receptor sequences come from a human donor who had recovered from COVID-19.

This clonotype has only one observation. The CDR3 protein is CASSNRGPGQPQHF. The CDR3 DNA follows: TGTGCCAGCAGTAACAGGGGGCCGGGTCAGCCCCAGCATTTT. The gene calls are TRBV6-1 and TRBJ1-5; TRBD1 agrees at 9 bases. The CDR3 sequence is 14 residues long. V lost 5 bases to trimming and J lost 6 bases; unmatched junction nucleotides: 5. Germline V gives CDR1 MNHNS, CDR2 SASEGT.

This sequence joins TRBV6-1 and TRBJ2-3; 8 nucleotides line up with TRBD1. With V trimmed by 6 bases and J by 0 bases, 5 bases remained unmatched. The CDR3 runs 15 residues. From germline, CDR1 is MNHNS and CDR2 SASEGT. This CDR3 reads CASRRGQASTDTQYF. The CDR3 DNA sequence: TGTGCCAGCAGGAGGGGACAGGCTAGCACAGATACGCAGTATTTT.

Written as DNA, the CDR3 is TGCAGCGTCGCCGGGACAGGGAGTAAGAACGAGCAGTACTTC. This codes for CSVAGTGSKNEQYF. The rearrangement uses TRBV29-1 and TRBJ2-7; 9 nucleotides match TRBD1. The germline V gene has CDR1 SQVTM and CDR2 ANQGSEA. CDR3 length: 14 amino acids. The J segment lost 5 bases and the V segment lost 6 bases, leaving 11 bases of the junction unmatched.

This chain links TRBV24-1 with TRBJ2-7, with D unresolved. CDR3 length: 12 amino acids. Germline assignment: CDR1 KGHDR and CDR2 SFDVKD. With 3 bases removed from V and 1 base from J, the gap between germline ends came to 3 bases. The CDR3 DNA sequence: TGTGCCACCAGTGATGGTTCCTACGAGCAGTACTTC. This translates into CATSDGSYEQYF.

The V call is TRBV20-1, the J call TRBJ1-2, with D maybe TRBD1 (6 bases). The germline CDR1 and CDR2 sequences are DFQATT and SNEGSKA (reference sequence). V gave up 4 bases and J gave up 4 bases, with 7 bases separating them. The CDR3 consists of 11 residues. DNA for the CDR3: TGCAGTGCTAAGGGGGGCTATGGCTACACCTTC. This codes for CSAKGGYGYTF.

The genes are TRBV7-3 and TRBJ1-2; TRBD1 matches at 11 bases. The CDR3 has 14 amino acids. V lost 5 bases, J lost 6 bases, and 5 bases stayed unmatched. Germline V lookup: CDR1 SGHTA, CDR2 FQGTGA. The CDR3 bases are TGTGCCAGCAGCCCGGGACAGGGGGTTCATGGCTACACCTTC. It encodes CASSPGQGVHGYTF.

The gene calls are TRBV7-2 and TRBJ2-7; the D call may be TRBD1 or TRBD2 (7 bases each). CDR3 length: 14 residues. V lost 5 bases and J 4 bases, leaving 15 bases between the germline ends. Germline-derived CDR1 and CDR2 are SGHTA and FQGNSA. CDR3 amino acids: CASSLRGGEYEQYF. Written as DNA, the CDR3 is TGTGCCAGCAGCCTCAGGGGGGGAGAATACGAGCAGTACTTC.

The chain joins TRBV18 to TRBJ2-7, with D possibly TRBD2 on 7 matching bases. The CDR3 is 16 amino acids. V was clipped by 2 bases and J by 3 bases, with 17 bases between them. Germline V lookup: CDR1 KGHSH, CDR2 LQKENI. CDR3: CASSPWGGGRGYEQYF. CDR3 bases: TGTGCCAGCTCACCATGGGGGGGCGGGCGAGGCTACGAGCAGTACTTC.

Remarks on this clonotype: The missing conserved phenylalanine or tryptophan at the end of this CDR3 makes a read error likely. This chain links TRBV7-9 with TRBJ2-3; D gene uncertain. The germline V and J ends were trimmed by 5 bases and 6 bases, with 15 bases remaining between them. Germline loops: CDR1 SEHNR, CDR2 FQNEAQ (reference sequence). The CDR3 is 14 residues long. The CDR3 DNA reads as TGTGCCAGCAGCCAATCACAAATGGCGGATACGCAGTATCTT. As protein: CASSQSQMADTQYL.

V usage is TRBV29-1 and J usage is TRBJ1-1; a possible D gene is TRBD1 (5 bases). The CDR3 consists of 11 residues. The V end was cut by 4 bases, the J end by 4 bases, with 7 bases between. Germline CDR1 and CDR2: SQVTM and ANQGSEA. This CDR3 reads CSVADITEAFF. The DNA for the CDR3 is TGCAGCGTTGCGGACATCACTGAAGCTTTCTTT.

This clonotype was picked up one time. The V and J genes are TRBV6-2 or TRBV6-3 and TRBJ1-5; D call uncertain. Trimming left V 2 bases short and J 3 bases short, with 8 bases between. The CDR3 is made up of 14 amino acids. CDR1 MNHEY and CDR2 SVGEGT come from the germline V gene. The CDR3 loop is CASSYAAVNQPQHF. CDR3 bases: TGTGCCAGCAGTTACGCAGCAGTCAATCAGCCCCAGCATTTT.

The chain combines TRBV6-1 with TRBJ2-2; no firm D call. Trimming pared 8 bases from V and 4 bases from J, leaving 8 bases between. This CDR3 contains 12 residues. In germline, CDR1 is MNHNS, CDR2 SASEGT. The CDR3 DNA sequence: TGTGCCAGCGGACGAGGCACCGGGGAGCTGTTTTTT. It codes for CASGRGTGELFF.

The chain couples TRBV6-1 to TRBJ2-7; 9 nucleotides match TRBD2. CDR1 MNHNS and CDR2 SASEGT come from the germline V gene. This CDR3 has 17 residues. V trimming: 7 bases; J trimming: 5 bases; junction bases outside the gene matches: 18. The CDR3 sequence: CASNTWSSGRVGHEQYF. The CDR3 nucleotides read TGTGCCAGCAACACTTGGAGTAGCGGGAGAGTCGGCCACGAGCAGTACTTC.

The CDR3 sequence: CASSSGISNQPQHF. CDR3 nucleotide sequence: TGTGCCAGCTCTTCAGGGATTAGCAATCAGCCCCAGCATTTT. V usage is TRBV18 and J usage is TRBJ1-5; tentative D call: TRBD1 (5 bases). The ends were cut back, 6 bases at V and 0 bases at J, with 9 bases in the middle. The CDR3 covers 14 residues. CDR1 KGHSH and CDR2 LQKENI come from the germline V gene. Variable domain in full (rest from reference TRBV18 and TRBJ1-5): NAGVMQNPRHLVRRRGQEARLRCSPMKGHSHVYWYRQLPEEGLKFMVYLQKENIIDESGMPKERFSAEFPKEGPSILRIQQVVRGDSAAYFCASSSGISNQPQHFGDGTRLSIL.

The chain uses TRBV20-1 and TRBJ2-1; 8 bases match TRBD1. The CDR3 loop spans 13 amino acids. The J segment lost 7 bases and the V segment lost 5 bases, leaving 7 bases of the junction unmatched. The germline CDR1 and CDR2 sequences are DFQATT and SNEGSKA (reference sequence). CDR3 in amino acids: CSAPQGARNEQFF. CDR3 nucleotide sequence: TGCAGTGCTCCTCAGGGGGCAAGGAATGAGCAGTTCTTC.

The DNA for the CDR3 is TGTGCCAGCTTCGCTCCCCGGGGGTCTGGAAACACCATATATTTT. Translated: CASFAPRGSGNTIYF. The chain has TRBV28 and TRBJ1-3; the D gene is possibly TRBD1 (5 bases). CDR3 length: 15 residues. CDR1 and CDR2 from the germline V gene are MDHEN and SYDVKM. The V and J ends lost 8 bases and 1 base respectively, with 15 bases between them.

The CDR3 here is CASSSAAGNTEAFF. In nucleotides, the CDR3 is TGTGCCAGCAGCTCGGCCGCTGGGAACACTGAAGCTTTCTTT. The chain combines TRBV7-9 with TRBJ1-1; D is unresolved. The V gene's germline CDR1 is SEHNR and CDR2 FQNEAQ (reference sequence). CDR3 length: 14 amino acids. V was trimmed by 4 bases and J by 1 base, leaving 10 bases between them. Full variable domain (missing parts from reference TRBV7-9 and TRBJ1-1): DTGVSQNPRHKITKRGQNVTFRCDPISEHNRLYWYRQTLGQGPEFLTYFQNEAQLEKSRLLSDRFSAERPKGSFSTLEIQRTEQGDSAMYLCASSSAAGNTEAFFGQGTRLTVV.

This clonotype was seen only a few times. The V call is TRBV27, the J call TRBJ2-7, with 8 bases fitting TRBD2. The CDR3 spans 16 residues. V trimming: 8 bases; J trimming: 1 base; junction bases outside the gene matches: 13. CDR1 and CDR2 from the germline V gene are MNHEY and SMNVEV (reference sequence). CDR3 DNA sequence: TGTGCCAGCGCTACGAGGTGGCTAGCGGGTTCCTACGAGCAGTACTTC. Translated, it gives CASATRWLAGSYEQYF.

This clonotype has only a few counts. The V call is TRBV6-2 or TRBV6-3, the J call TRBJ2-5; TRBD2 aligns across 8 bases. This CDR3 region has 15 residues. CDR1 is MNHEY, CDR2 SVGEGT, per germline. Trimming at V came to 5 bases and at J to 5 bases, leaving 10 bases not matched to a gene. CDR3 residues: CASSLSGTSRETQYF. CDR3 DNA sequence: TGTGCCAGCAGTCTAAGCGGGACTAGTAGGGAGACCCAGTACTTC.